These 28 T cell receptor beta chains originate from one sample sequenced in a study of T cell responses to AZD1222 COVID-19 vaccine. TCRdb's copy holds only in-frame clones and misses some; the assay was immunoSEQ multiplex PCR. Altogether around 92,000 clones are present, over 75% being singletons, with the ten largest covering 10%. Material: peripheral blood, obtained on day 0 of AZD1222 vaccination. The receptor set was obtained from an adult in good health.

The chain uses TRBV5-4 and TRBJ1-2; D gene ambiguous. Germline-derived CDR1 and CDR2 are SGHNT and YYREEE (reference sequence). Trimming left V 2 bases short and J 6 bases short, with 11 bases between. CDR3 length equals 13 residues. CDR3 DNA: TGTGCCAGCAGCTTCGTTGGGGAAGATGGCTACACCTTC. This gives the protein CASSFVGEDGYTF.

The rearrangement uses TRBV5-1 and TRBJ2-2; unclear D gene. This CDR3 region has 14 residues. The V gene lost 1 base and the J gene lost 3 bases, with 7 bases spanning the gap. Germline V gene data show CDR1 as SGHRS and CDR2 as YFSETQ. As DNA, the CDR3 is TGCGCCAGCAGCTTGCAATACGACACCGGGGAGCTGTTTTTT. Protein sequence: CASSLQYDTGELFF. Using reference TRBV5-1 and TRBJ2-2 for the parts outside the CDR3, the full variable domain is KAGVTQTPRYLIKTRGQQVTLSCSPISGHRSVSWYQQTPGQGLQFLFEYFSETQRNKGNFPGRFSGRQFSNSRSEMNVSTLELGDSALYLCASSLQYDTGELFFGEGSRLTVL.

J is TRBJ2-1 and V is TRBV5-6; weak D call: TRBD2 (5 bases). In germline, CDR1 is SGHDT, CDR2 YYEEEE. There are 11 residues in the CDR3. V dropped 4 bases and J dropped 7 bases, with 6 bases sitting between them. The CDR3 sequence is CASSRGNEQFF. CDR3 sequence (DNA): TGTGCCAGCAGCCGGGGAAATGAGCAGTTCTTC. Based on the CDR3 plus reference TRBV5-6 and TRBJ2-1, the full variable domain is DAGVTQSPTHLIKTRGQQVTLRCSPKSGHDTVSWYQQALGQGPQFIFQYYEEEERQRGNFPDRFSGHQFPNYSSELNVNALLLGDSALYLCASSRGNEQFFGPGTRLTVL.

The rearrangement uses TRBV19 and TRBJ2-6; D is undetermined. The CDR3 covers 16 residues. The germline V gene encodes CDR1 LNHDA and CDR2 SQIVND (reference sequence). V lost 6 bases, J lost 1 base, and 13 bases lay in between. CDR3 residues: CASRTPALSGANVLTF. The CDR3 DNA reads TGTGCCAGTAGAACCCCCGCCTTGTCTGGGGCCAACGTCCTGACTTTC.

This clone showed up just a few times. The genes are TRBV27 and TRBJ1-2; 8 bases are a match to TRBD1. Looked up from germline, CDR1 is MNHEY and CDR2 is SMNVEV (reference sequence). The V and J ends lost 4 bases and 4 bases, in that order; junction bases with no gene match: 20. CDR3 size: 19 residues. The CDR3 DNA reads as TGTGCCAGCAGTTCACAGTTTCCTGATGGGACAGGAGTCGCCTATGGCTACACCTTC. The encoded protein is CASSSQFPDGTGVAYGYTF.

This chain joins TRBV19 and TRBJ2-1, with a tentative D call TRBD1 (5 bases). This CDR3 is 14 amino acids long. CDR1 and CDR2 from the germline V gene are LNHDA and SQIVND (reference sequence). Trimming removed 5 bases at V and 6 bases at J, with 14 bases between. The CDR3 DNA is TGTGCCAGTAGTTCGCTGAAGGGGTCCAATGAGCAGTTCTTC. It yields the protein CASSSLKGSNEQFF.

The chain links TRBV30 to TRBJ1-2, with 7 bases matching TRBD1. CDR1 is GTSNPN and CDR2 is SVGIG in the germline V gene (reference sequence). This CDR3 comprises 14 residues. Trimming took 3 bases from V and 4 from J; bases not matched to a gene: 8. CDR3 in amino acids: CAWRLQGPSYGYTF. The CDR3, as DNA: TGTGCCTGGAGGTTACAGGGGCCTAGCTATGGCTACACCTTC.

This clone was found once. This chain links TRBV10-2 with TRBJ2-1; D gene ambiguous. The length of the CDR3 is 15 residues. V was clipped by 6 bases and J by 0 bases, with 12 bases between them. CDR1 and CDR2 (germline): WSHSY, SAAADI. DNA of the CDR3: TGCGCCAGCAGGATGGACGCGAGCTCCTACAATGAGCAGTTCTTC. Protein: CASRMDASSYNEQFF.

The chain carries TRBV10-2 and TRBJ2-3; D is unresolved. CDR3 length equals 11 residues. CDR1 is WSHSY and CDR2 is SAAADI in the germline V gene. Trimming cost V 4 bases and J 4 bases, with 3 bases left between them. CDR3 DNA: TGCGCCAGCAGTGGGGCAGATACGCAGTATTTT. This encodes CASSGADTQYF.

In DNA, the CDR3 is TGTGCCTGGAGTGTAAGGGGATTAACTAATGAAAAACTGTTTTTT. This codes for CAWSVRGLTNEKLFF. The rearrangement joins TRBV30 to TRBJ1-4, with D possibly matching TRBD1 (5 bases). Germline-derived CDR1 and CDR2 are GTSNPN and SVGIG (reference sequence). V dropped 0 bases and J dropped 1 base, with 9 bases sitting between them. The CDR3 contains 15 residues.

The chain recombines TRBV18 with TRBJ1-5; D uncertain. V lost 6 bases to trimming and J lost 4 bases, with 10 bases between them. In germline, CDR1 is KGHSH, CDR2 LQKENI. The CDR3 spans 13 residues. CDR3 bases: TGTGCCAGCTCCTTGGACGGTAATCAGCCCCAGCATTTT. This codes for CASSLDGNQPQHF.

V is TRBV7-9 and J is TRBJ1-3, with D hard to call. With 4 bases removed from V and 4 bases from J, the gap between germline ends came to 5 bases. The CDR3 runs 12 residues. In germline, CDR1 is SEHNR, CDR2 FQNEAQ (reference sequence). In DNA, the CDR3 is TGTGCCAGCAGCTCGATCGGAAACACCATATATTTT. Translation gives CASSSIGNTIYF.

The rearrangement links TRBV15 to TRBJ1-5; D is unresolved. Germline lookup yields CDR1 LNHNV and CDR2 YYDKDF (reference sequence). V was trimmed by 1 base and J by 5 bases, leaving 12 bases between them. CDR3 size: 15 residues. CDR3 residues: CATSRAPNNDQPQHF. The DNA for the CDR3 is TGTGCCACCAGCAGAGCCCCGAATAATGATCAGCCCCAGCATTTT.

The chain uses TRBV6-6 and TRBJ1-1, with 7 positions matching TRBD1. Trimming removed 6 bases from V and 6 bases from J; junction bases left unmatched: 10. Germline V gene data show CDR1 as MNHNY and CDR2 as SVGAGI (reference sequence). This CDR3 spans 14 amino acids. CDR3 sequence: CASRIGQVRPEAFF. CDR3 bases: TGTGCCAGCAGAATCGGACAGGTGAGGCCTGAAGCTTTCTTT.

This clone was seen once. The chain couples TRBV5-1 to TRBJ1-5; TRBD1 matches 9 bases. The CDR3 contains 15 residues. J was trimmed by 2 bases and V by 4 bases; bases with no gene match: 4. Germline CDR1 SGHRS, CDR2 YFSETQ. CDR3 in amino acids: CASSPRTGGNQPQHF. CDR3 nucleotides: TGCGCCAGCAGCCCGAGGACAGGGGGCAATCAGCCCCAGCATTTT.

The gene calls are TRBV5-1 and TRBJ2-6; 8 nucleotides match TRBD1. The CDR3 length is 20 residues. The ends lost 0 bases at V and 0 bases at J; junction bases unmatched: 11. The germline V gene has CDR1 SGHRS and CDR2 YFSETQ. The CDR3 spells CASSLAGGTGAFSGANVLTF. In DNA form, the CDR3 reads TGCGCCAGCAGCTTGGCGGGCGGGACAGGAGCATTCTCTGGGGCCAACGTCCTGACTTTC.

V and J are TRBV6-1 and TRBJ1-4; a possible D gene is TRBD1 (6 bases). Trimming shortened V by 1 base and J by 8 bases, and 11 bases separated the two germline ends. The CDR3 length is 14 residues. Per germline, CDR1 MNHNS and CDR2 SASEGT. The CDR3 region is CASSEDTGLEKLFF. As DNA, the CDR3 is TGTGCCAGCAGTGAAGATACAGGGTTAGAAAAACTGTTTTTT.

This clone is a singleton in its sample. This sequence joins TRBV6-5 and TRBJ1-3, with 7 positions matching TRBD1. This CDR3 comprises 16 residues. V shed 0 bases and J 0 bases; nucleotides not matched to a gene: 2. CDR1 is MNHEY, CDR2 SVGAGI, per germline. Written as DNA, the CDR3 is TGTGCCAGCAGTTACTCGAGGGGGCTCTCTGGAAACACCATATATTTT. It codes for CASSYSRGLSGNTIYF.

Remarks on this clone: Other DNA sequences in this sample translate to the same CDR3. V gene TRBV18 combines with J gene TRBJ1-5; possibly TRBD1 for D (5 bases). Deletions cut 3 bases from V and 2 bases from J, with 11 bases between. The CDR3 length is 15 residues. Germline assignment: CDR1 KGHSH and CDR2 LQKENI. Written as DNA, the CDR3 is TGTGCCAGCTCACCGGGAGGGGCTCGCAATCAGCCCCAGCATTTT. It translates to CASSPGGARNQPQHF.

Written as DNA, the CDR3 is TGTGCCAGCAGTTCCTCCACTAACGCCCTCGGGACCCAGTACTTC. Translation: CASSSSTNALGTQYF. The chain carries TRBV27 and TRBJ2-5; D remains unclear. Per the germline V gene, CDR1 is MNHEY and CDR2 is SMNVEV (reference sequence). The CDR3 has 15 residues. Trimming removed 4 bases from V and 7 bases from J, with 19 bases in between.

The rearrangement uses TRBV27 and TRBJ1-1; maybe TRBD1 (5 bases). CDR1 is MNHEY and CDR2 is SMNVEV in the germline V gene (reference sequence). Trimming shortened V by 5 bases and J by 10 bases, and 20 bases separated the two germline ends. The CDR3 contains 14 residues. CDR3 coding DNA: TGTGCCAGCAGTCCTATCGAGGCAGGGCCTTCAGCTTTCTTT. Translated, it gives CASSPIEAGPSAFF.

V is TRBV2 and J is TRBJ1-4, with no clear D. Trimming took off 7 bases at V and 8 bases at J, with 8 bases between the two ends. The CDR3 runs to 11 residues. Germline V gene sequence: CDR1 SNHLY, CDR2 FYNNEI. The CDR3 spells CASKGYEKLFF. The CDR3 DNA is TGTGCCAGCAAAGGGTACGAAAAACTGTTTTTT.

The chain employs TRBV3-1 (or the pseudogene TRBV3-2) and TRBJ1-4; TRBD1 aligns across 7 bases. The CDR3 extends over 16 amino acids. Germline-derived CDR1 and CDR2 are LGHDT and YNNKEL (reference sequence). The V gene end was trimmed by 2 bases and the J gene end by 10 bases; junction bases not matched to a gene: 13. CDR3: CASSQKSDPRGGKLFF. CDR3 DNA sequence: TGTGCCAGCAGCCAAAAGTCGGACCCCAGGGGGGGAAAACTGTTTTTT.

The rearrangement uses TRBV4-1 and TRBJ1-4, with D perhaps TRBD1 (5 bases). From germline, CDR1 is MGHRA and CDR2 YSYEKL. CDR3 length: 15 amino acids. V was clipped by 5 bases and J by 5 bases, with 15 bases between them. CDR3 loop: CASSARQLQNEKLFF. The CDR3 nucleotides are TGCGCCAGCAGCGCACGACAGCTACAGAATGAAAAACTGTTTTTT.

The chain is built from TRBV13 and TRBJ1-2; the match to TRBD1 covers 7 bases. After removal of 5 bases from V and 1 base from J, the junction contained 25 bases not matched to a gene. Germline assignment: CDR1 PRHDT and CDR2 FYEKMQ (reference sequence). This CDR3 is built from 21 residues. Here the CDR3 reads CASSLDVGLVTGSYVNYGYTF. Here the CDR3 DNA reads TGTGCCAGCAGCCTAGATGTGGGCCTCGTGACAGGGTCTTACGTTAACTATGGCTACACCTTC.

In this sample, this clone turned up a few times. The chain couples TRBV7-6 to TRBJ1-1, with 8 bases lining up with TRBD1. CDR1 and CDR2 (germline): SGHVS, FNYEAQ. V was clipped by 2 bases and J by 8 bases; unmatched bases: 10. The CDR3 spans 15 residues. The CDR3 DNA is TGTGCCAGCAGCTTACAACCGACAGGGGAGGTGGAAGCTTTCTTT. Translated, it gives CASSLQPTGEVEAFF. The complete variable domain, with remaining parts taken from reference TRBV7-6 and TRBJ1-1, reads GAGVSQSPRYKVTKRGQDVALRCDPISGHVSLYWYRQALGQGPEFLTYFNYEAQQDKSGLPNDRFSAERPEGSISTLTIQRTEQRDSAMYRCASSLQPTGEVEAFFGQGTRLTVV.

The table lists this clone with a count of one. This sequence joins TRBV9 and TRBJ2-3, with D possibly being TRBD1 (6 bases). The germline V gene has CDR1 SGDLS and CDR2 YYNGEE. The CDR3 contains 13 residues. V lost 4 bases and J lost 8, with 14 bases in between. CDR3 sequence: CASSSTVGATQYF. The CDR3 coding sequence is TGTGCCAGCAGCTCCACGGTGGGGGCTACGCAGTATTTT.

This rearrangement joins TRBV6-5 to TRBJ2-3, with 7 bases that match TRBD2. Germline assignment: CDR1 MNHEY and CDR2 SVGAGI. After removal of 6 bases from V and 2 bases from J, the junction contained 8 bases not matched to a gene. The CDR3 sequence is 15 residues long. The CDR3 nucleotides read TGTGCCAGCAGCAACCGACTAGCCGTCACAGATACGCAGTATTTT. It specifies CASSNRLAVTDTQYF.